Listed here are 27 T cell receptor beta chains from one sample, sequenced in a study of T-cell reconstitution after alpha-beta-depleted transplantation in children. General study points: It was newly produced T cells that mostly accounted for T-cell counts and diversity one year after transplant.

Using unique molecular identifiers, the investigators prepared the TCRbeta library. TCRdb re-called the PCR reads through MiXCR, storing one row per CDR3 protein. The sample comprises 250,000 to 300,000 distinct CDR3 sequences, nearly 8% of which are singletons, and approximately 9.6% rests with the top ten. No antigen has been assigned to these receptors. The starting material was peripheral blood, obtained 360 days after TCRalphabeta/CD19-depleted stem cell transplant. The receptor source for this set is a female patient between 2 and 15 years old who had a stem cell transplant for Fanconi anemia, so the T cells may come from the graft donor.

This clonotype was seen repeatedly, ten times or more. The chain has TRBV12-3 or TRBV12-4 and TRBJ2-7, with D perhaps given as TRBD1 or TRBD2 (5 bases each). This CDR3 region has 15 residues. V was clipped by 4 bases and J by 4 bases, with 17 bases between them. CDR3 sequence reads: CASSSHSGTGYEQYF. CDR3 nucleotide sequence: TGTGCCAGCAGTTCCCACTCCGGGACGGGTTACGAGCAGTACTTC.

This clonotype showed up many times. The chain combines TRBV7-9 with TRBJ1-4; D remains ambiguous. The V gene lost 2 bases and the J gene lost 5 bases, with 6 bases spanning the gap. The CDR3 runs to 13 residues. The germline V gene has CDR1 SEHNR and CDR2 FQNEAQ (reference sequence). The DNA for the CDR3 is TGTGCCAGCAGCTTATGGGTCAATGAAAAACTGTTTTTT. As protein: CASSLWVNEKLFF. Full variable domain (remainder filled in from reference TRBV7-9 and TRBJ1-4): DTGVSQNPRHKITKRGQNVTFRCDPISEHNRLYWYRQTLGQGPEFLTYFQNEAQLEKSRLLSDRFSAERPKGSFSTLEIQRTEQGDSAMYLCASSLWVNEKLFFGSGTQLSVL.

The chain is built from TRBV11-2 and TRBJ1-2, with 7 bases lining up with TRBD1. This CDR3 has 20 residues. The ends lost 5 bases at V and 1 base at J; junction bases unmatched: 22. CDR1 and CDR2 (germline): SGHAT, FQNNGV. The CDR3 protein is CASSRDHPTGSNGGNYGYTF. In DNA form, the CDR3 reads TGTGCCAGCAGCCGCGACCACCCGACAGGGTCCAACGGCGGTAACTATGGCTACACCTTC.

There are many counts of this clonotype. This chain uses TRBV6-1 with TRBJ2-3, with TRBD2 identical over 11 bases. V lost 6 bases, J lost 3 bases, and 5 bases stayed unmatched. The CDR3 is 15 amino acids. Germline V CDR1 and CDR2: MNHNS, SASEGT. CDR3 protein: CASSTSGGNTDTQYF. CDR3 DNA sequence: TGTGCCAGCAGCACTAGCGGGGGAAATACAGATACGCAGTATTTT.

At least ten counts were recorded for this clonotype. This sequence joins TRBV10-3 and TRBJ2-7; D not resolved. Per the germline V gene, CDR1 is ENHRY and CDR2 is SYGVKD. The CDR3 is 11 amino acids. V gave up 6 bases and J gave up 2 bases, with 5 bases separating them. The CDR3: CAISNAYEQYF. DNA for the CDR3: TGTGCCATCAGCAACGCCTACGAGCAGTACTTC.

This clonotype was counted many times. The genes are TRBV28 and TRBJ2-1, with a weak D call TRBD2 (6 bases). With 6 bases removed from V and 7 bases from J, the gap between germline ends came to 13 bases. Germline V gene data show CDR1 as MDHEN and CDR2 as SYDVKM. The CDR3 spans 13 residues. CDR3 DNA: TGTGCCAGCAGGCGGACTGGAGGGAATGAGCAGTTCTTC. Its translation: CASRRTGGNEQFF.

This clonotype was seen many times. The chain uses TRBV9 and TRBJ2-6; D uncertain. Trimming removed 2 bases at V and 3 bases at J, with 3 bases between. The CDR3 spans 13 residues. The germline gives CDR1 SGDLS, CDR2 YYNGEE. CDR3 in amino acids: CASSVSGANVLTF. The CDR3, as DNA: TGTGCCAGCAGCGTCAGTGGGGCCAACGTCCTGACTTTC.

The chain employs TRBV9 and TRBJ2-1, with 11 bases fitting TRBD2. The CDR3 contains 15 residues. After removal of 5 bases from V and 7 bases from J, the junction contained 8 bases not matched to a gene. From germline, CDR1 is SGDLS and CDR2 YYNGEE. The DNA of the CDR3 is TGTGCCAGCAGTTGGGTGGCTAGCGGGAGGAATGAGCAGTTCTTC. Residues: CASSWVASGRNEQFF.

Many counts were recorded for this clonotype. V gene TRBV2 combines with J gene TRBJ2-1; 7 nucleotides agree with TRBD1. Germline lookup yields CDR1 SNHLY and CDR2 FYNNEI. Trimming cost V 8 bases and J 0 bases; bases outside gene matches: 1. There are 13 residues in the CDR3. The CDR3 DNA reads TGTGCCAGCCGGGACAGCTCCTACAATGAGCAGTTCTTC. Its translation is CASRDSSYNEQFF.

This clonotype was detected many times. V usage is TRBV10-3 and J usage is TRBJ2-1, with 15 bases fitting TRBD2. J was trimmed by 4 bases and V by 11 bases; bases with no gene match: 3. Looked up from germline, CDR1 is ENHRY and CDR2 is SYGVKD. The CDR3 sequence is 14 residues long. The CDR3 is CAVGLAGGYNEQFF. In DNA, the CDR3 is TGTGCCGTCGGACTAGCGGGGGGGTACAATGAGCAGTTCTTC.

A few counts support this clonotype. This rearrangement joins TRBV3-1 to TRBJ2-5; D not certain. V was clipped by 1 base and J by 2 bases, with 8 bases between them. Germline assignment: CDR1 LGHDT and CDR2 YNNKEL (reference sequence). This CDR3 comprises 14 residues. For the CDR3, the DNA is TGTGCCAGCAGCCAAGCCGGCGTTCAAGAGACCCAGTACTTC. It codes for CASSQAGVQETQYF.

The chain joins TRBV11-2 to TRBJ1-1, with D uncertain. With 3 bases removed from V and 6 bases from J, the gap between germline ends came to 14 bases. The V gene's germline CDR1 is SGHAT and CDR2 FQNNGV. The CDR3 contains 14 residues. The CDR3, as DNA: TGTGCCAGCAGCTTTGGACCCGCGTTCCCTGAAGCTTTCTTT. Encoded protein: CASSFGPAFPEAFF. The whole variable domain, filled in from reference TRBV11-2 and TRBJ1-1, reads EAGVAQSPRYKIIEKRQSVAFWCNPISGHATLYWYQQILGQGPKLLIQFQNNGVVDDSQLPKDRFSAERLKGVDSTLKIQPAKLEDSAVYLCASSFGPAFPEAFFGQGTRLTVV.

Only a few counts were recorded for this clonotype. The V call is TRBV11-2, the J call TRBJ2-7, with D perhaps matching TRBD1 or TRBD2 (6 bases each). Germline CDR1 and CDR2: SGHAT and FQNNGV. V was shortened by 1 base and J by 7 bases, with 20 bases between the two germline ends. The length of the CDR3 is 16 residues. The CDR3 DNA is TGTGCCAGCAGCTTAGGCCTAAGGGGGGTATCAGGGGAGCAGTACGTC. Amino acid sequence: CASSLGLRGVSGEQYV.

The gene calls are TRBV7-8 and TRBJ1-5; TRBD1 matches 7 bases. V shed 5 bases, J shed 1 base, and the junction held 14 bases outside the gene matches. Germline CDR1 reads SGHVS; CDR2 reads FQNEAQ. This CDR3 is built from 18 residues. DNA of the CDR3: TGTGCCAGCAGCCCGACCAGGATACAGGGGCGGAGCAATCAGCCCCAGCATTTT. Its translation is CASSPTRIQGRSNQPQHF.

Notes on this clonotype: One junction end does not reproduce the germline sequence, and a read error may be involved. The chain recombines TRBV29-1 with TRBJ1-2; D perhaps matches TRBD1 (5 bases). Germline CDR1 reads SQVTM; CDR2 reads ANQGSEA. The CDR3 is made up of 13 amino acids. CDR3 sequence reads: CSVEGTTNYGDTF. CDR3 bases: TGCAGCGTTGAAGGGACAACTAACTATGGCGACACCTTC.

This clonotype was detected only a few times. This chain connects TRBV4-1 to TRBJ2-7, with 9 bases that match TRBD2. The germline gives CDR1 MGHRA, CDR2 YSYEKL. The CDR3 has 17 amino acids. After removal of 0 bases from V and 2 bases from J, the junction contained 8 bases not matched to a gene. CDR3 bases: TGCGCCAGCAGCCAAGACCCCGGACTAGCGCCTCCCTACGAGCAGTACTTC. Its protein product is CASSQDPGLAPPYEQYF.

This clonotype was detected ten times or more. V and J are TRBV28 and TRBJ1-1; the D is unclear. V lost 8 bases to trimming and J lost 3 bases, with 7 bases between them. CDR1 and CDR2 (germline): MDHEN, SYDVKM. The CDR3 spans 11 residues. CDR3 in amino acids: CASQSYTEAFF. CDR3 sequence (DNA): TGTGCCAGCCAATCCTACACTGAAGCTTTCTTT.

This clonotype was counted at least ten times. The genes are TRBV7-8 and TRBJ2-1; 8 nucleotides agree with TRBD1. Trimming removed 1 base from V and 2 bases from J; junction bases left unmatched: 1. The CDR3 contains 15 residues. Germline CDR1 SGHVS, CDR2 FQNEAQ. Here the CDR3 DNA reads TGTGCCAGCAGCTTAGTCAGGGGGCCCTACAATGAGCAGTTCTTC. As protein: CASSLVRGPYNEQFF.

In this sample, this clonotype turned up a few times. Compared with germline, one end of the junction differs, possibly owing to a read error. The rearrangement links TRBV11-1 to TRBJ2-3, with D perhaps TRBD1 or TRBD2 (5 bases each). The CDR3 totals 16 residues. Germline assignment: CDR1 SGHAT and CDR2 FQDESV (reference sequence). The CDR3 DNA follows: TGTGCCAGCAGTAGCGTCGGTTGGGGACGCACAGATACGCGGTATTTT. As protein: CASSSVGWGRTDTRYF.

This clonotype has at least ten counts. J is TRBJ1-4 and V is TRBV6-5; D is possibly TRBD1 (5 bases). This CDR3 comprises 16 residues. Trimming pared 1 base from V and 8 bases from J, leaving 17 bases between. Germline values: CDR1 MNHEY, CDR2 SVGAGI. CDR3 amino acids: CASSYFVPRVDEKLFF. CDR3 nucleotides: TGTGCCAGCAGTTACTTCGTGCCCAGGGTGGACGAAAAACTGTTTTTT.

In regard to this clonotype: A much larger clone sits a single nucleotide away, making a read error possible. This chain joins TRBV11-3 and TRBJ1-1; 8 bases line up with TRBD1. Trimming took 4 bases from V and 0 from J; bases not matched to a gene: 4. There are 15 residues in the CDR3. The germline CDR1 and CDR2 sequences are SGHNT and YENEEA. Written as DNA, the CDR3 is TGTGCCAGCAGCTCGACGACAGGGGTGAACACTGAAGCTTTCTTT. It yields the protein CASSSTTGVNTEAFF.

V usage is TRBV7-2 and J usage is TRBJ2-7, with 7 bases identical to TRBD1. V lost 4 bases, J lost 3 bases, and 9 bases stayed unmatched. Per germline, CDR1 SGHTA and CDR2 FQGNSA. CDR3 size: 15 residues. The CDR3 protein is CASSSQGQEDYEQYF. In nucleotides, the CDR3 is TGTGCCAGCAGCTCTCAAGGACAGGAGGACTACGAGCAGTACTTC. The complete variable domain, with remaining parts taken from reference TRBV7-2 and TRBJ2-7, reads GAGVSQSPSNKVTEKGKDVELRCDPISGHTALYWYRQSLGQGLEFLIYFQGNSAPDKSGLPSDRFSAERTGGSVSTLTIQRTQQEDSAVYLCASSSQGQEDYEQYFGPGTRLTVT.

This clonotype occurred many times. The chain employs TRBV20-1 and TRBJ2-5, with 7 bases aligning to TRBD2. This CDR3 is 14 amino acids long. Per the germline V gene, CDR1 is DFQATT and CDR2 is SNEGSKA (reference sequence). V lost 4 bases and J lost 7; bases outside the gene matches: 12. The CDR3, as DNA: TGCAGTGCTATAAAATCCCGGGGGGAGGTGACCCAGTACTTC. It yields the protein CSAIKSRGEVTQYF.

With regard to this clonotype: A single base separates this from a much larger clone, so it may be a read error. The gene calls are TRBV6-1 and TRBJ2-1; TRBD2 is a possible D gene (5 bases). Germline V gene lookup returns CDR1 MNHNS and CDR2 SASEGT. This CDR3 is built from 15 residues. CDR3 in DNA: TGTTCCAGCAGTCGAAGCGGAGCCCCCTACAATGAGCAGTTCTTC. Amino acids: CSSSRSGAPYNEQFF.

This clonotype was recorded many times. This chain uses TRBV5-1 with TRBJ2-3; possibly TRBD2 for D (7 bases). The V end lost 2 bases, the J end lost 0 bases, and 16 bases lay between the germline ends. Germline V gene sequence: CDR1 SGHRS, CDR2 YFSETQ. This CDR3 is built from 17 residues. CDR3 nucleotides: TGCGCCAGCAGCTTCGGGAGGCACAGGGTTAGCACAGATACGCAGTATTTT. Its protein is CASSFGRHRVSTDTQYF.

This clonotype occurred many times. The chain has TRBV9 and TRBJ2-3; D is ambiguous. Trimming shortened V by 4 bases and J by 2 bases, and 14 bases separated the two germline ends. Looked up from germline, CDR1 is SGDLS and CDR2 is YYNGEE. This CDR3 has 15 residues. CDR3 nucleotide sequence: TGTGCCAGCAGCCCGAGACTTTCCCCCACAGATACGCAGTATTTT. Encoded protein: CASSPRLSPTDTQYF.

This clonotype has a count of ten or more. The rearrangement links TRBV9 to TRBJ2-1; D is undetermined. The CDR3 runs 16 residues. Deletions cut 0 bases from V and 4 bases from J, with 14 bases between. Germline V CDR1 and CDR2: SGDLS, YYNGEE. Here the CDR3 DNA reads TGTGCCAGCAGCGTAGCTTGGAGAGGCTCGTACAATGAGCAGTTCTTC. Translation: CASSVAWRGSYNEQFF.